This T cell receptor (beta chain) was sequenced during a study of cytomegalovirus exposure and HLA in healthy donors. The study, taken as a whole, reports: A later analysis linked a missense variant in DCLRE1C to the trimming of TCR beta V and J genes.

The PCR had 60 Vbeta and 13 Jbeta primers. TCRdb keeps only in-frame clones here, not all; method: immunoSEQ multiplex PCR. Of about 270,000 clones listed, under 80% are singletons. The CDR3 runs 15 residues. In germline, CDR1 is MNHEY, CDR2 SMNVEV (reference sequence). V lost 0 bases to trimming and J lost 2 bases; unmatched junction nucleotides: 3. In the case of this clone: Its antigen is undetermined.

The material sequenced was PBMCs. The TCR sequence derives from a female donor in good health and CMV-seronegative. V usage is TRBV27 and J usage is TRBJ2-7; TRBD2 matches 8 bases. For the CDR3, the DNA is TGTGCCAGCAGTTTATCGCCCGGGAGGGCCTACGAGCAGTACTTC. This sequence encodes CASSLSPGRAYEQYF.